The 20 T cell receptor beta chains given below trace back to one sample, sequenced in a study of lymphopenia after photon versus proton radiotherapy. Only in-frame clones appear in the TCRdb table, and some are missing; sequencing was by immunoSEQ multiplex PCR. The repertoire includes 83,000 or so clones, about 86% of them detected once, and 1.3% to 1.5% sits in the top ten. The starting material was peripheral blood, obtained from a patient treated with proton-based radiotherapy. These receptors came from a man in his sixties with pancreatic cancer.

Only one count was recorded for this clone. The chain couples TRBV28 to TRBJ2-7; D might be TRBD2 (5 bases). The ends were cut back, 9 bases at V and 0 bases at J, with 21 bases in the middle. The germline CDR1 and CDR2 sequences are MDHEN and SYDVKM. The CDR3 spans 16 residues. The CDR3 DNA reads as TGTGCCAGATCCCAGGATTCCGGGGAGAGCTCCTACGAGCAGTACTTC. Translating it yields CARSQDSGESSYEQYF.

The V call is TRBV7-2, the J call TRBJ2-1; D not resolved. V was pared by 4 bases and J by 4 bases, with 11 bases between. The CDR3 contains 14 residues. Per the germline V gene, CDR1 is SGHTA and CDR2 is FQGNSA. CDR3 residues: CASSSFDGYNEQFF. The DNA of the CDR3 is TGTGCCAGCAGCTCCTTTGACGGGTACAATGAGCAGTTCTTC.

The chain carries TRBV30 and TRBJ2-5, with unresolved D. CDR3 length equals 11 residues. The V and J ends lost 7 bases and 4 bases respectively, with 10 bases between them. The germline V gene has CDR1 GTSNPN and CDR2 SVGIG (reference sequence). Here the CDR3 DNA reads TGTGCCTTGGTGGTTCGAGAGACCCAGTACTTC. Translated, it gives CALVVRETQYF.

The V and J genes are TRBV6-5 and TRBJ2-1; D uncertain. CDR1 MNHEY and CDR2 SVGAGI come from the germline V gene. This CDR3 has 14 amino acids. Deletions cut 0 bases from V and 6 bases from J, with 9 bases between. The DNA for the CDR3 is TGTGCCAGCAGTTACTCGAATAATGTCAATGAGCAGTTCTTC. Its protein is CASSYSNNVNEQFF.

The rearrangement links TRBV19 to TRBJ2-5, with a tentative D call TRBD1 (6 bases). Germline CDR1 LNHDA, CDR2 SQIVND (reference sequence). V was shortened by 3 bases and J by 5 bases, with 7 bases between the two germline ends. The CDR3 totals 12 residues. CDR3 amino acids: CASSITGETQYF. CDR3 DNA sequence: TGTGCCAGTAGTATTACAGGGGAGACCCAGTACTTC. The full variable domain, with the rest looked up from reference TRBV19 and TRBJ2-5, is DGGITQSPKYLFRKEGQNVTLSCEQNLNHDAMYWYRQDPGQGLRLIYYSQIVNDFQKGDIAEGYSVSREKKESFPLTVTSAQKNPTAFYLCASSITGETQYFGPGTRLLVL.

V usage is TRBV7-9 and J usage is TRBJ1-1; D is ambiguous. Germline V gene sequence: CDR1 SEHNR, CDR2 FQNEAQ (reference sequence). CDR3 length: 12 amino acids. V was clipped by 5 bases and J by 10 bases, with 14 bases between them. CDR3 DNA sequence: TGTGCCAGCAGCCCCCTCGGACTCGGAGCTTTCTTT. This codes for CASSPLGLGAFF.

The chain joins TRBV25-1 to TRBJ2-2; D call uncertain. The CDR3 extends over 14 amino acids. Germline assignment: CDR1 MGHDK and CDR2 SYGVNS. The V and J ends lost 2 bases and 6 bases respectively, with 10 bases between them. The DNA of the CDR3 is TGTGCCAGCAGTGAAAGTGGTCGGGCCGGGGAGCTGTTTTTT. Protein product: CASSESGRAGELFF. The full variable domain, with the rest looked up from reference TRBV25-1 and TRBJ2-2, is EADIYQTPRYLVIGTGKKITLECSQTMGHDKMYWYQQDPGMELHLIHYSYGVNSTEKGDLSSESTVSRIRTEHFPLTLESARPSHTSQYLCASSESGRAGELFFGEGSRLTVL.

The V call is TRBV10-3, the J call TRBJ2-1; D not certain. Germline CDR1 ENHRY, CDR2 SYGVKD. The germline V and J ends were trimmed by 3 bases and 9 bases, with 12 bases remaining between them. The CDR3 has 13 residues. The DNA of the CDR3 is TGTGCCATCAGTGATCTAGAGTATAGTGAGCAGTTCTTC. This encodes CAISDLEYSEQFF.

The rearrangement links TRBV7-6 to TRBJ2-7; TRBD2 aligns across 7 bases. The trim removed 5 bases at V and 7 bases at J, leaving 14 bases unmatched. The CDR3 is 15 amino acids. Germline-derived CDR1 and CDR2 are SGHVS and FNYEAQ. CDR3 loop: CASSPQAGRLSEQYF. CDR3 sequence (DNA): TGTGCCAGCAGCCCCCAAGCGGGAAGGTTAAGTGAGCAGTACTTC.

This clone was detected only once. The CDR3 region has the DNA TGTGCCAGCAGCCCATCGCAGGGGGAGTACGAGCAGTACTTC. This encodes CASSPSQGEYEQYF. The chain couples TRBV11-3 to TRBJ2-7, with 7 positions matching TRBD1. V trimming: 5 bases; J trimming: 4 bases; junction bases outside the gene matches: 8. CDR3 size: 14 residues. Germline assignment: CDR1 SGHNT and CDR2 YENEEA.

This clone has more than one count but fewer than ten. This sequence joins TRBV6-1 and TRBJ1-5; D gene unclear. Per germline, CDR1 MNHNS and CDR2 SASEGT. The CDR3 runs 14 residues. The germline V and J ends were trimmed by 3 bases and 6 bases, with 12 bases remaining between them. The CDR3, as DNA: TGTGCCAGCAGTGACGCCCCGAGAGGTCAGCCCCAGCATTTT. It encodes CASSDAPRGQPQHF.

This chain uses TRBV4-1 with TRBJ2-3; TRBD2 agrees at 10 bases. The V gene's germline CDR1 is MGHRA and CDR2 YSYEKL. V trimming: 0 bases; J trimming: 4 bases; junction bases outside the gene matches: 10. This CDR3 has 18 amino acids. DNA for the CDR3: TGCGCCAGCAGCCAAGATTATGCACCGGGACTAGCGTCAGATACGCAGTATTTT. This sequence encodes CASSQDYAPGLASDTQYF.

The sample holds one count of this clone. The chain has TRBV19 and TRBJ1-5; D is possibly TRBD1 (5 bases). V was cut by 4 bases and J by 1 base, with 11 bases left in between. The germline V gene has CDR1 LNHDA and CDR2 SQIVND (reference sequence). The CDR3 is 15 residues long. CDR3 sequence reads: CASSTWTTSNQPQHF. In DNA, the CDR3 is TGTGCCAGTAGTACCTGGACAACAAGCAATCAGCCCCAGCATTTT.

The rearrangement uses TRBV6-5 and TRBJ1-1; TRBD1 might be the D (5 bases). CDR3 length: 14 residues. The germline CDR1 and CDR2 sequences are MNHEY and SVGAGI. The V gene lost 3 bases and the J gene lost 5 bases, with 13 bases spanning the gap. The CDR3 sequence is CASSYSRGRTEAFF. The CDR3 DNA reads as TGTGCCAGCAGTTATAGCCGGGGGAGAACTGAAGCTTTCTTT.

The chain has TRBV5-1 and TRBJ2-5; maybe TRBD2 (6 bases). V lost 0 bases and J 1 base, leaving 10 bases between the germline ends. There are 15 residues in the CDR3. The germline V gene has CDR1 SGHRS and CDR2 YFSETQ. The CDR3 DNA follows: TGCGCCAGCAGCTTGGGTGGCGGGATCCAAGAGACCCAGTACTTC. Its translation is CASSLGGGIQETQYF. Complete variable domain (other parts from reference TRBV5-1 and TRBJ2-5): KAGVTQTPRYLIKTRGQQVTLSCSPISGHRSVSWYQQTPGQGLQFLFEYFSETQRNKGNFPGRFSGRQFSNSRSEMNVSTLELGDSALYLCASSLGGGIQETQYFGPGTRLLVL.

This clone was counted only a few times. The chain combines TRBV18 with TRBJ1-4, with D perhaps matching TRBD1 (6 bases). V was shortened by 4 bases and J by 8 bases, with 11 bases between the two germline ends. The CDR3 consists of 13 residues. CDR1 is KGHSH and CDR2 is LQKENI in the germline V gene. CDR3 protein: CASSRGQNEKLFF. As DNA, the CDR3 is TGTGCCAGCTCACGGGGACAAAACGAAAAACTGTTTTTT.

The chain is built from TRBV11-1 and TRBJ2-1; 9 bases map to TRBD2. CDR3 length equals 14 residues. CDR1 SGHAT and CDR2 FQDESV come from the germline V gene (reference sequence). V was pared by 5 bases and J by 6 bases, with 5 bases of the junction left unmatched. The CDR3 is CASSVRLAANEQFF. DNA for the CDR3: TGTGCCAGCAGCGTACGACTAGCGGCCAATGAGCAGTTCTTC.

This clone was counted once. The genes are TRBV28 and TRBJ2-7; TRBD2 matches 13 bases. V trimming: 4 bases; J trimming: 5 bases; junction bases outside the gene matches: 5. The CDR3 has 15 residues. Germline-derived CDR1 and CDR2 are MDHEN and SYDVKM. CDR3 amino acids: CASSSGTSGKNEQYF. In nucleotides, the CDR3 is TGTGCCAGCAGTTCCGGGACTAGCGGGAAGAACGAGCAGTACTTC.

J is TRBJ1-2 and V is TRBV7-2; 7 positions match TRBD1. The CDR3 runs 14 residues. With 3 bases clipped from V and 7 bases from J, the junction kept 8 bases outside the gene matches. Germline V lookup: CDR1 SGHTA, CDR2 FQGNSA. The CDR3 DNA follows: TGTGCCAGCAGCTTCGATGACAGGGCCGGTGGCTACACCTTC. Its protein product is CASSFDDRAGGYTF.

V usage is TRBV25-1 and J usage is TRBJ1-4; 7 bases are shared with TRBD1. The V segment lost 9 bases and the J segment 8 bases; nucleotides outside the gene matches: 9. This CDR3 is 13 amino acids long. Germline V gene lookup returns CDR1 MGHDK and CDR2 SYGVNS. CDR3 amino acids: CASSQGVGEKLFF. CDR3 in DNA: TGTGCCAGTTCGCAGGGGGTAGGGGAAAAACTGTTTTTT.